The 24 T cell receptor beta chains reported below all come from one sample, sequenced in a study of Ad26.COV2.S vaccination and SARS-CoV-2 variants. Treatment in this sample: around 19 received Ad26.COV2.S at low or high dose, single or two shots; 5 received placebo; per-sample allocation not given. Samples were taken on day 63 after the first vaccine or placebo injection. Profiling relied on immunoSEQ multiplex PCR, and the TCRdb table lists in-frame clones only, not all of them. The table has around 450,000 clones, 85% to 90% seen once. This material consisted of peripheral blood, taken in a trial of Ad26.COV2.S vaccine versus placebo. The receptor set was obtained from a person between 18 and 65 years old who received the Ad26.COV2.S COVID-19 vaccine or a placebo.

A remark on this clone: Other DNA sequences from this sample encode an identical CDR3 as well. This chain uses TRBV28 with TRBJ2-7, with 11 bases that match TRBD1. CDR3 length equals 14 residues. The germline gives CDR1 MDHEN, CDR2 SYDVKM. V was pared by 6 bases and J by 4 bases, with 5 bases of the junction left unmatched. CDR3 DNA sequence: TGTGCCAGCAGCCTTGGACAGGGGGCTTACGAGCAGTACTTC. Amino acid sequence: CASSLGQGAYEQYF.

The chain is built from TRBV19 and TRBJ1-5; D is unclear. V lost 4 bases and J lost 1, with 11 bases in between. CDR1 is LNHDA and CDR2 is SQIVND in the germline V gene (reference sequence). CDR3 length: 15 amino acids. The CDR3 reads CASSTHLGSNQPQHF. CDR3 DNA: TGTGCCAGTAGTACCCACTTGGGGAGCAATCAGCCCCAGCATTTT.

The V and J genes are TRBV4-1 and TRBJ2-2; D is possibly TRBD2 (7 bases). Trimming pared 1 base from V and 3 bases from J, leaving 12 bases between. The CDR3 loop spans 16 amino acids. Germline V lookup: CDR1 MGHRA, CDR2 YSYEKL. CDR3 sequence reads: CASSQAGGRYTGELFF. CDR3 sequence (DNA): TGCGCCAGCAGCCAAGCGGGGGGCAGGTACACCGGGGAGCTGTTTTTT.

The CDR3 loop reads CASSLDSVRSTGELFF. CDR3 coding DNA: TGTGCCAGCAGCTTAGACTCGGTCAGGAGCACCGGGGAGCTGTTTTTT. V is TRBV7-2 and J is TRBJ2-2; D is undetermined. Germline values: CDR1 SGHTA, CDR2 FQGNSA. The CDR3 consists of 16 residues. V was cut by 1 base and J by 4 bases, with 13 bases left in between.

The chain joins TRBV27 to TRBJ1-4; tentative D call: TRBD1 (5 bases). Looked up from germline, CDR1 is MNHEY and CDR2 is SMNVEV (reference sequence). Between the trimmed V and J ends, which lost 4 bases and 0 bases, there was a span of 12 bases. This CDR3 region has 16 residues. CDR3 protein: CASSSVGPATNEKLFF. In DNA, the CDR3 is TGTGCCAGCAGTTCGGTGGGACCCGCAACTAATGAAAAACTGTTTTTT. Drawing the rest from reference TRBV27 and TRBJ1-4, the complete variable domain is EAQVTQNPRYLITVTGKKLTVTCSQNMNHEYMSWYRQDPGLGLRQIYYSMNVEVTDKGDVPEGYKVSRKEKRNFPLILESPSPNQTSLYFCASSSVGPATNEKLFFGSGTQLSVL.

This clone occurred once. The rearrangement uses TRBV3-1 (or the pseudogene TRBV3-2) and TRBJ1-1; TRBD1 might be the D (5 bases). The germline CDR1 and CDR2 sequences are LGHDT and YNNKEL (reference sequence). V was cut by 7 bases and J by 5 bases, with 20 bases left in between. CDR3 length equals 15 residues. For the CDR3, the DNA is TGTGCCAGCACCGAATTCTGGGGGGGAAGTACTGAAGCTTTCTTT. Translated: CASTEFWGGSTEAFF.

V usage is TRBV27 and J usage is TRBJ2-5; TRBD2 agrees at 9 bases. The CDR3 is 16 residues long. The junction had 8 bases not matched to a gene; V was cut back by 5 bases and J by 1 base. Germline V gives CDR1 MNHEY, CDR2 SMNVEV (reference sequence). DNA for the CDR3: TGTGCCAGCAGTCCCCCGCGGCGGGGGGGCCAAGAGACCCAGTACTTC. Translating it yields CASSPPRRGGQETQYF.

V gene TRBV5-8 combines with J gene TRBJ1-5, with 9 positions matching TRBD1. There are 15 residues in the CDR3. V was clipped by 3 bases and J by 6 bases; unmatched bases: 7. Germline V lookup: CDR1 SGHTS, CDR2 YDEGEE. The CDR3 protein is CASSSQGALGQPQHF. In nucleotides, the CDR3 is TGTGCCAGCAGCTCACAGGGGGCACTGGGTCAGCCCCAGCATTTT.

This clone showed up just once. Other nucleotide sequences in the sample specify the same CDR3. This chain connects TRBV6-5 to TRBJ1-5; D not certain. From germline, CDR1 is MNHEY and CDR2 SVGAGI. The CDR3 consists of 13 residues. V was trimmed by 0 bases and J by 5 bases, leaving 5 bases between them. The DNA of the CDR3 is TGTGCCAGCAGTTACTCTAGGGATCAGCCCCAGCATTTT. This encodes CASSYSRDQPQHF.

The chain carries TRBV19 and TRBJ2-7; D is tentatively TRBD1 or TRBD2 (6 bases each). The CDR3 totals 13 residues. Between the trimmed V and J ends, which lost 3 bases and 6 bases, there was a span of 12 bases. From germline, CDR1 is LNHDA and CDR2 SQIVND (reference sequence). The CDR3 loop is CASSIGGRREQYF. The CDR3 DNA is TGTGCCAGTAGTATTGGGGGGCGACGCGAGCAGTACTTC.

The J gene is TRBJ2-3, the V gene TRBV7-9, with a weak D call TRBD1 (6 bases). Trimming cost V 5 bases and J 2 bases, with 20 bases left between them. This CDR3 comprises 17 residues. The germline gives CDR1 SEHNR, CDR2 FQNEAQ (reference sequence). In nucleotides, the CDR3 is TGTGCCAGCAGCAATCCGCCCAGGGGCCCCCTCACAGATACGCAGTATTTT. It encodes CASSNPPRGPLTDTQYF. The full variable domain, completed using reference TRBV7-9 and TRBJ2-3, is DTGVSQNPRHKITKRGQNVTFRCDPISEHNRLYWYRQTLGQGPEFLTYFQNEAQLEKSRLLSDRFSAERPKGSFSTLEIQRTEQGDSAMYLCASSNPPRGPLTDTQYFGPGTRLTVL.

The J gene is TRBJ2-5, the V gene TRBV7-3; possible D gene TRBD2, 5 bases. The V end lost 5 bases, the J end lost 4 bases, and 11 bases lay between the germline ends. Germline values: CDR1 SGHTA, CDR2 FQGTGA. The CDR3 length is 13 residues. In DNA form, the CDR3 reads TGTGCCAGCAGCCCTACTGGACTAGAGACCCAGTACTTC. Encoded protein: CASSPTGLETQYF. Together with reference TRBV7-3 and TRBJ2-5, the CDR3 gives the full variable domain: GAGVSQTPSNKVTEKGKYVELRCDPISGHTALYWYRQSLGQGPEFLIYFQGTGAADDSGLPNDRFFAVRPEGSVSTLKIQRTERGDSAVYLCASSPTGLETQYFGPGTRLLVL.

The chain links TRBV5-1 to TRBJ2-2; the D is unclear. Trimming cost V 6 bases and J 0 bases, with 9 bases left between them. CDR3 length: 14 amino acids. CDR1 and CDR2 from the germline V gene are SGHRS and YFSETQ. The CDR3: CASKQGTNTGELFF. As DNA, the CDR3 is TGCGCCAGCAAACAAGGGACGAACACCGGGGAGCTGTTTTTT.

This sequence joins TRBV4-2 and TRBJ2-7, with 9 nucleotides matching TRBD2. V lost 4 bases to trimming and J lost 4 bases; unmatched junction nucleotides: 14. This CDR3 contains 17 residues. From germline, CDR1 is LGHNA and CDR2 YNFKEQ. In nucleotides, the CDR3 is TGTGCCAGCAGCCGAGAGTCGAGAGTTCTAGCGGGGTACGAGCAGTACTTC. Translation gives CASSRESRVLAGYEQYF.

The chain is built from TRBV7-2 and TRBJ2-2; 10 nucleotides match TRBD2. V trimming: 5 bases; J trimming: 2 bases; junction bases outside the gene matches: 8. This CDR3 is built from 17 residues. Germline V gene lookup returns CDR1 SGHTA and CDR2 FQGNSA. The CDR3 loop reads CASSPTLAGVNTGELFF. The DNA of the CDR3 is TGTGCCAGCAGCCCAACCCTAGCGGGGGTAAACACCGGGGAGCTGTTTTTT.

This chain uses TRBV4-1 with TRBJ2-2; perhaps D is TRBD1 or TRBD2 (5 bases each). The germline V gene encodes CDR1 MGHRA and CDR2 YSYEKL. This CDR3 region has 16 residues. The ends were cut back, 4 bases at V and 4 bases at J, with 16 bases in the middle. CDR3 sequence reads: CASSPSQGERTGELFF. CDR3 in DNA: TGCGCCAGCAGCCCAAGCCAGGGAGAGCGCACCGGGGAGCTGTTTTTT.

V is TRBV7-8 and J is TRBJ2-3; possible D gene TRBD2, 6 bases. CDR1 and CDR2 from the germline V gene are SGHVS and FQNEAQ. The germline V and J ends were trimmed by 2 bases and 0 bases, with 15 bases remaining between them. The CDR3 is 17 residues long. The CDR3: CASSLRVSGTSTDTQYF. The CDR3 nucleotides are TGTGCCAGCAGCTTACGGGTTTCTGGGACTAGCACAGATACGCAGTATTTT.

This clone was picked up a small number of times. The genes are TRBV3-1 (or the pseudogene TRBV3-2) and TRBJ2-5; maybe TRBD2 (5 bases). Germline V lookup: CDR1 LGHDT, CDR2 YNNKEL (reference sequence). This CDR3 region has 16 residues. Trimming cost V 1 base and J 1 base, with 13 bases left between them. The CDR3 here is CASSQAAGVPQETQYF. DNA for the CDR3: TGTGCCAGCAGCCAAGCCGCCGGGGTCCCCCAAGAGACCCAGTACTTC.

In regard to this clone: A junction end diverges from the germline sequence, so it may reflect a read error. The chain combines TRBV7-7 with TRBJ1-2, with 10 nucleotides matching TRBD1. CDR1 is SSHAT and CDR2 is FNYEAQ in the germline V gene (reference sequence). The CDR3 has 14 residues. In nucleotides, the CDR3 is TGTGCTAGCAGCATCGGGACAGGGGAAGGTGGCTACACCTTC. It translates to CASSIGTGEGGYTF.

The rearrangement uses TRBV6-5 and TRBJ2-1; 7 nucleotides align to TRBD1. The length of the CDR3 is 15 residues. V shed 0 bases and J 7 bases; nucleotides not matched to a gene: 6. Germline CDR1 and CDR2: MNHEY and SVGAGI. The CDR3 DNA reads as TGTGCCAGCAGTTACTCTGGGACAGCATGGAATGAGCAGTTCTTC. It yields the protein CASSYSGTAWNEQFF.

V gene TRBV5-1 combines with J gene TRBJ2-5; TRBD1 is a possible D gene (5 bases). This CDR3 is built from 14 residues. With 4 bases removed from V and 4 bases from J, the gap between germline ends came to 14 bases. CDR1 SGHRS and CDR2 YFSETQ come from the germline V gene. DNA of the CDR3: TGCGCCAGCAGCCCCCTGGGGCAGGGAGAGACCCAGTACTTC. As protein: CASSPLGQGETQYF.

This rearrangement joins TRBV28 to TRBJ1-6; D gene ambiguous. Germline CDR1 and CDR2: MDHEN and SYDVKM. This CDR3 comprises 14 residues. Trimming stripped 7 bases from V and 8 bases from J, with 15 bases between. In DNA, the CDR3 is TGTGCCAGCACCGGGCCCGGAGGTTATTCACCCCTCCACTTT. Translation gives CASTGPGGYSPLHF.

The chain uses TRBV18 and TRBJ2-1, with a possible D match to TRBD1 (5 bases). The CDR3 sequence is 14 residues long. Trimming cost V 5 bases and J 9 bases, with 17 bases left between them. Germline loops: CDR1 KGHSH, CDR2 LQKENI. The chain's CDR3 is CASSFTGPPAEQFF. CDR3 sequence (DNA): TGTGCCAGCTCATTCACAGGCCCCCCCGCTGAGCAGTTCTTC.

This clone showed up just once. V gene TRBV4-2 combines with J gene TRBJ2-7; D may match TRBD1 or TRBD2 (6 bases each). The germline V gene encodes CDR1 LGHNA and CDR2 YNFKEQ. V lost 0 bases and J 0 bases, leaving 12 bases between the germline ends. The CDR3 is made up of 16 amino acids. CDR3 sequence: CASSQEWGDISYEQYF. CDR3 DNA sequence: TGTGCCAGCAGCCAAGAGTGGGGGGACATCTCCTACGAGCAGTACTTC.